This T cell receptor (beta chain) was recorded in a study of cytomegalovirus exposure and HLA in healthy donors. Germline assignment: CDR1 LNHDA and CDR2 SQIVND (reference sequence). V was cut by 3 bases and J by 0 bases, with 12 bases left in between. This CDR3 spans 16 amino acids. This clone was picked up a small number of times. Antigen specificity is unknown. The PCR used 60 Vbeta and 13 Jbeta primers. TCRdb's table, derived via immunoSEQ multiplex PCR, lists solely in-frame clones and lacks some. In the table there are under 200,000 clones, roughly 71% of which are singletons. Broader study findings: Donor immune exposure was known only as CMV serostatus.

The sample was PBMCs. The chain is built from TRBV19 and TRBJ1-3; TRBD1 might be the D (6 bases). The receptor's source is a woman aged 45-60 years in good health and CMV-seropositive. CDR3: CASSISGHISGNTIYF. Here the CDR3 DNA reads TGTGCCAGTAGTATTTCGGGACATATCTCTGGAAACACCATATATTTT.